These T cell receptor beta chains were read from a single sample in a study of blood T cell repertoires in COVID-19. TCRdb keeps only in-frame clones here, not all; method: immunoSEQ multiplex PCR. Of 350,000 to 400,000 clones detected, roughly 90% appear once; the ten largest clones hold roughly 0.9%. The sample consisted of PBMCs or T cells enriched from blood (not recorded which). The source of these receptors is a middle-aged woman who had been exposed to COVID-19. The CDR3 runs from the conserved cysteine through the conserved F or W. D genes are given only for firm matches. Clone size appears in some rows only: once, few, many, or a class for an expanded clone.

TRBJ1-2 13 NA once TRBV7-9 TGTGCCGGAAGTAGGGAGGGGTACTATGGCTACACCTTC CAGSREGYYGYTF
TRBJ2-5 17 TRBD1 NA TRBV11-3 TGTGCCAGCAGCTTGGGCTCCTCGGACAGGGGGCTGGAGACCCAGTACTTC CASSLGSSDRGLETQYF
TRBJ2-7 14 NA NA TRBV5-1 TGCGCCAGCAGCCCAGGGGACCGCATCTACGAGCAGTACTTC CASSPGDRIYEQYF
TRBJ1-4 16 NA NA TRBV12-2 TGTGCAAGTCGCTTAGTGGCAGGACAGGGAAAAGAAAAACTGTTTTTT CASRLVAGQGKEKLFF
TRBJ1-2 13 TRBD1 NA TRBV18 TGTGCCAGCTCACGGGACAGTTTGTACGGCTACACCTTC CASSRDSLYGYTF
TRBJ2-1 15 TRBD1 NA TRBV5-6 TGTGCCAGCAGCCCGACAGGGGGCCCCTACAATGAGCAGTTCTTC CASSPTGGPYNEQFF
TRBJ1-1 16 TRBD1 NA TRBV19 TGTGCCAGTAGTCCCCGACAGGGAAACTACTTCACTGAAGCTTTCTTT CASSPRQGNYFTEAFF
TRBJ1-2 14 NA NA TRBV5-6 TGTGCCAGCAGCTTGGAGAGGGCCGTCTATGGCTACACCTTC CASSLERAVYGYTF
TRBJ2-6 18 NA NA TRBV7-3 TGTGCCAGCAGCTTACAGGGACTCATCGGCTCTGGGGCCAACGTCCTGACTTTC CASSLQGLIGSGANVLTF
TRBJ1-5 17 NA NA TRBV5-6 TGTGCCAGCAGCTTGTGGGGGCCAGGTATTATCAATCAGCCCCAGCATTTT CASSLWGPGIINQPQHF
TRBJ1-2 13 NA NA TRBV4-1 TGCGCCAGCAGTCCGACGAGGAACTATGGCTACACCTTC CASSPTRNYGYTF
TRBJ2-2 17 TRBD1 NA TRBV6-6 TGTGCCAGCAGTCGAGGCGGACAGGGGGCGAACACCGGGGAGCTGTTTTTT CASSRGGQGANTGELFF
TRBJ2-5 15 TRBD2 NA TRBV7-3 TGTGCCAGCAGCCCTGGCGGACTAGCGAGAGAGACCCAGTACTTC CASSPGGLARETQYF
TRBJ2-7 14 NA NA TRBV5-5 TGTGCCAGCAGCATCCGGGACACTTCCTGGGAGCAGTACTTC CASSIRDTSWEQYF
TRBJ2-3 12 NA NA TRBV12-3/TRBV12-4 TGTGCCAGCAGTTACTTTACAGATACGCAGTATTTT CASSYFTDTQYF
TRBJ2-7 14 TRBD1 NA TRBV10-2 TGCGCCAGCAGTGCAGGGGGAGTTTCCTACGAGCAGTACTTC CASSAGGVSYEQYF
TRBJ1-1 12 NA NA TRBV29-1 TGCAGCGCCAGGGGTACGTACACTGAAGCTTTCTTT CSARGTYTEAFF
TRBJ2-2 15 TRBD1 NA TRBV9 TGTGCCAGCAGGAGCGGACAGGAGAACACCGGGGAGCTGTTTTTT CASRSGQENTGELFF
TRBJ2-4 15 TRBD2 NA TRBV24-1 TGTGCCACCAGTGACTCATCAAGCGGGAGTGGCATTCAGTACTTC CATSDSSSGSGIQYF
TRBJ2-1 15 TRBD2 NA TRBV9 TGTGCCAGCAGTAAGACTAGCCTCAATACCAATGAGCAGTTCTTC CASSKTSLNTNEQFF
TRBJ2-1 16 TRBD2 NA TRBV24-1 TGTGCCACCAGTGAGTACCAGACTAGCGGGAGCAATGAGCAGTTCTTC CATSEYQTSGSNEQFF
TRBJ1-5 17 NA NA TRBV30 TGTGCCTGGAGTCCATCTGGGACGGGACAAAGTAGCCAGCCCCAGCATTTT CAWSPSGTGQSSQPQHF
TRBJ1-1 15 NA NA TRBV7-9 TGTGCCAGCAGCTCCATTACAGGGTTTAACACTGAAGCTTTCTTT CASSSITGFNTEAFF
TRBJ1-1 16 TRBD1 NA TRBV5-1 TGCGCCAGCAGCTTGGGGGACAGGGGGTTGATGACTGAAGCTTTCTTT CASSLGDRGLMTEAFF
TRBJ2-7 15 TRBD2 once TRBV29-1 TGCAGCGTTGATGGGGTTAGCGGGAGGACCTACGAGCAGTACTTC CSVDGVSGRTYEQYF